The 26 T cell receptor beta chains presented below share a single source sample, sequenced in a study of early T cells in non-severe SARS-CoV-2 infection. TCRdb itself ran the 5' RACE reads through MiXCR, one entry per CDR3 protein. The sample holds about 71,000 distinct CDR3 sequences, approximately 15% seen once. Sequenced input: whole blood. The source is an adult who was a healthcare worker with PCR-confirmed SARS-CoV-2 infection or an uninfected control (not recorded which).

This clonotype has just a few counts. The rearrangement joins TRBV6-6 to TRBJ2-3; D is uncertain. The CDR3 loop spans 12 amino acids. Germline assignment: CDR1 MNHNY and CDR2 SVGAGI (reference sequence). With 8 bases removed from V and 4 bases from J, the gap between germline ends came to 10 bases. CDR3 in amino acids: CASAPMSDTQYF. CDR3 bases: TGTGCCAGCGCTCCTATGTCAGATACGCAGTATTTT.

This clonotype has a handful of counts. The chain combines TRBV9 with TRBJ1-2; no firm D call. Trimming cost V 0 bases and J 7 bases, with 4 bases left between them. The CDR3 covers 11 residues. CDR1 is SGDLS, CDR2 YYNGEE, per germline. CDR3 amino acids: CASSVGSGYTF. In DNA form, the CDR3 reads TGTGCCAGCAGCGTAGGAAGTGGCTACACCTTC.

This clonotype has a handful of counts. The chain joins TRBV7-9 to TRBJ1-1, with TRBD1 matching 9 bases. The V gene end was trimmed by 4 bases and the J gene end by 3 bases; junction bases not matched to a gene: 6. This CDR3 comprises 15 residues. The germline gives CDR1 SEHNR, CDR2 FQNEAQ (reference sequence). CDR3 sequence reads: CASSSGQGMDTEAFF. DNA of the CDR3: TGTGCCAGCAGCTCGGGACAGGGAATGGACACTGAAGCTTTCTTT.

This clonotype came up a few times. The chain uses TRBV28 and TRBJ2-3; TRBD1 might be the D (6 bases). Trimming took 4 bases from V and 2 from J, leaving 10 bases between them. The CDR3 has 14 residues. CDR1 MDHEN and CDR2 SYDVKM come from the germline V gene. Here the CDR3 DNA reads TGTGCCAGCAGTTCCGGACAGCACACAGATACGCAGTATTTT. Protein: CASSSGQHTDTQYF. Full variable domain (rest looked up from reference TRBV28 and TRBJ2-3): DVKVTQSSRYLVKRTGEKVFLECVQDMDHENMFWYRQDPGLGLRLIYFSYDVKMKEKGDIPEGYSVSREKKERFSLILESASTNQTSMYLCASSSGQHTDTQYFGPGTRLTVL.

The chain is built from TRBV29-1 and TRBJ1-1, with 7 bases matching TRBD1. Per the germline V gene, CDR1 is SQVTM and CDR2 is ANQGSEA. Trimming removed 7 bases from V and 1 base from J; junction bases left unmatched: 6. This CDR3 has 13 amino acids. The CDR3 loop is CSASDRPNTEAFF. DNA for the CDR3: TGCAGCGCCTCGGACAGGCCGAACACTGAAGCTTTCTTT.

In this sample, this clonotype turned up a few times. The genes are TRBV2 and TRBJ2-7; D not resolved. V lost 6 bases and J lost 4, with 19 bases in between. Germline loops: CDR1 SNHLY, CDR2 FYNNEI. The CDR3 length is 15 residues. The CDR3 nucleotides are TGTGCCAGCAGGGATGTAGTTACTCGACCTTACGAGCAGTACTTC. The encoded protein is CASRDVVTRPYEQYF. The full variable domain, completed using reference TRBV2 and TRBJ2-7, is EPEVTQTPSHQVTQMGQEVILRCVPISNHLYFYWYRQILGQKVEFLVSFYNNEISEKSEIFDDQFSVERPDGSNFTLKIRSTKLEDSAMYFCASRDVVTRPYEQYFGPGTRLTVT.

This clonotype was counted at least ten times. The chain has TRBV24-1 and TRBJ1-5; D unclear. V shed 4 bases and J shed 4 bases, with 10 bases lying between them. Germline lookup yields CDR1 KGHDR and CDR2 SFDVKD. This CDR3 has 14 amino acids. The DNA of the CDR3 is TGTGCCACCAGTGAGGCGGGTGCTAATCAGCCCCAGCATTTT. It translates to CATSEAGANQPQHF.

In this sample, this clonotype turned up a few times. The rearrangement joins TRBV11-2 to TRBJ2-2; the D is unclear. This CDR3 is built from 14 residues. V dropped 3 bases and J dropped 1 base, with 6 bases sitting between them. Per germline, CDR1 SGHAT and CDR2 FQNNGV. CDR3 loop: CASSFSMNTGELFF. CDR3 in DNA: TGTGCCAGCAGCTTTTCGATGAACACCGGGGAGCTGTTTTTT.

This clonotype was detected only a few times. This chain uses TRBV12-5 with TRBJ1-4; 9 nucleotides agree with TRBD1. Trimming cost V 11 bases and J 7 bases; bases outside gene matches: 8. Germline assignment: CDR1 LGHNT and CDR2 FRNRAP. The CDR3 is 13 amino acids. The CDR3 protein is CACTGTGREKLFF. The CDR3 coding sequence is TGTGCTTGCACCGGGACAGGGCGTGAAAAACTGTTTTTT.

The chain carries TRBV7-2 and TRBJ2-3, with D unresolved. The CDR3 has 14 amino acids. With 5 bases removed from V and 4 bases from J, the gap between germline ends came to 13 bases. Germline-derived CDR1 and CDR2 are SGHTA and FQGNSA. The CDR3 nucleotides are TGTGCCAGCAGCCCGACCCGGAGCCCAGATACGCAGTATTTT. It translates to CASSPTRSPDTQYF. The complete variable domain, with remaining parts taken from reference TRBV7-2 and TRBJ2-3, reads GAGVSQSPSNKVTEKGKDVELRCDPISGHTALYWYRQSLGQGLEFLIYFQGNSAPDKSGLPSDRFSAERTGGSVSTLTIQRTQQEDSAVYLCASSPTRSPDTQYFGPGTRLTVL.

This clonotype was counted between two and nine times. The chain recombines TRBV4-3 with TRBJ2-1; the D call may be TRBD1 or TRBD2 (6 bases each). The CDR3 length is 16 residues. Trimming stripped 0 bases from V and 2 bases from J, with 11 bases between. In germline, CDR1 is LGHNA, CDR2 YSLEER. The CDR3, as DNA: TGCGCCAGCAGCCAAGATTTCCGGGGGCCCTACAATGAGCAGTTCTTC. It translates to CASSQDFRGPYNEQFF.

This clonotype has just a few counts. The chain uses TRBV7-2 and TRBJ2-7; D remains unclear. The CDR3 is 13 residues long. Looked up from germline, CDR1 is SGHTA and CDR2 is FQGNSA. Trimming left V 2 bases short and J 6 bases short, with 11 bases between. CDR3 residues: CASSLIGLLEQYF. CDR3 sequence (DNA): TGTGCCAGCAGCTTAATCGGCCTACTCGAGCAGTACTTC.

CDR3 sequence: CASSHDGNTIYF. The CDR3 region has the DNA TGCGCCAGCAGCCATGATGGAAACACCATATATTTT. V gene TRBV4-3 combines with J gene TRBJ1-3; D gene uncertain. Trimming left V 3 bases short and J 3 bases short, with 3 bases between. The CDR3 has 12 amino acids. Germline V CDR1 and CDR2: LGHNA, YSLEER.

The chain employs TRBV29-1 and TRBJ2-3; no reliable D call. V was trimmed by 0 bases and J by 6 bases, leaving 16 bases between them. The germline gives CDR1 SQVTM, CDR2 ANQGSEA. CDR3 length: 15 residues. CDR3 region: CSVEESPRTPDTQYF. In nucleotides, the CDR3 is TGCAGCGTTGAAGAGTCCCCCCGAACCCCGGATACGCAGTATTTT.

This clonotype was seen more than once but under ten times. The chain employs TRBV12-3 or TRBV12-4 and TRBJ1-5, with 7 bases aligning to TRBD1. V was pared by 6 bases and J by 3 bases, with 8 bases of the junction left unmatched. The CDR3 contains 15 residues. This CDR3 is CASRRAGGFNQPQHF. In DNA form, the CDR3 reads TGTGCCAGCAGACGGGCAGGGGGGTTCAATCAGCCCCAGCATTTT.

This clonotype has more than one count but fewer than ten. The chain joins TRBV12-3 or TRBV12-4 to TRBJ2-7; D remains ambiguous. V was shortened by 2 bases and J by 7 bases, with 15 bases between the two germline ends. This CDR3 has 14 amino acids. The CDR3 sequence is CASSLLSGLGEQYF. As DNA, the CDR3 is TGTGCCAGCAGTTTACTCAGTGGGCTTGGAGAGCAGTACTTC.

This chain uses TRBV13 with TRBJ2-2, with 8 bases that match TRBD1. This CDR3 contains 14 residues. The V segment lost 6 bases and the J segment 4 bases; nucleotides outside the gene matches: 4. From germline, CDR1 is PRHDT and CDR2 FYEKMQ (reference sequence). The CDR3 sequence is CASRKTGATGELFF. CDR3 nucleotide sequence: TGTGCCAGCAGGAAGACAGGGGCCACCGGGGAGCTGTTTTTT. Complete variable domain (other parts from reference TRBV13 and TRBJ2-2): AAGVIQSPRHLIKEKRETATLKCYPIPRHDTVYWYQQGPGQDPQFLISFYEKMQSDKGSIPDRFSAQQFSDYHSELNMSSLELGDSALYFCASRKTGATGELFFGEGSRLTVL.

The rearrangement uses TRBV7-9 and TRBJ2-1, with 7 bases fitting TRBD2. The length of the CDR3 is 11 residues. Germline CDR1 is SEHNR and CDR2 is FQNEAQ (reference sequence). V shed 3 bases, J shed 15 bases, and the junction held 5 bases outside the gene matches. The CDR3 spells CASSLLGGRFF. The CDR3 region has the DNA TGTGCCAGCAGCTTGTTGGGAGGGCGGTTCTTC.

This chain connects TRBV20-1 to TRBJ2-3; the D gene is possibly TRBD2 (5 bases). Germline CDR1 is DFQATT and CDR2 is SNEGSKA (reference sequence). Between the trimmed V and J ends, which lost 6 bases and 1 base, there was a span of 14 bases. This CDR3 is built from 14 residues. The CDR3: CSAKESRGTDTQYF. The DNA for the CDR3 is TGCAGTGCCAAGGAGTCGCGGGGCACAGATACGCAGTATTTT.

Ten or more counts support this clonotype. This rearrangement joins TRBV29-1 to TRBJ2-4; D may be TRBD1 (5 bases). The germline V gene has CDR1 SQVTM and CDR2 ANQGSEA. Trimming took off 0 bases at V and 1 base at J, with 13 bases between the two ends. CDR3 length: 16 residues. This chain's CDR3 is CSVEDRTIRAKNIQYF. CDR3 nucleotides: TGCAGCGTTGAAGATAGGACAATCCGGGCCAAAAACATTCAGTACTTC.

This clonotype was detected a few times. The genes are TRBV11-2 and TRBJ2-5, with 7 bases fitting TRBD1. The CDR3 runs to 14 residues. The V segment lost 8 bases and the J segment 1 base; nucleotides outside the gene matches: 7. In germline, CDR1 is SGHAT, CDR2 FQNNGV. Written as DNA, the CDR3 is TGTGCCAGCTCGAATCGGACAGGCCAAGAGACCCAGTACTTC. Translating gives CASSNRTGQETQYF.

This clonotype was detected ten times or more. The chain uses TRBV2 and TRBJ1-1; D is undetermined. This CDR3 contains 13 residues. The germline V gene encodes CDR1 SNHLY and CDR2 FYNNEI. Trimming took 4 bases from V and 7 from J, leaving 13 bases between them. The CDR3 spells CASSVLEGVEAFF. CDR3 DNA: TGTGCCAGCAGTGTTCTGGAGGGCGTTGAAGCTTTCTTT.

The V call is TRBV12-3 or TRBV12-4, the J call TRBJ2-7, with D perhaps given as TRBD1 or TRBD2 (5 bases each). Trimming cost V 6 bases and J 1 base, with 10 bases left between them. The CDR3 runs to 13 residues. This chain's CDR3 is CASSPGPSYEQYF. As DNA, the CDR3 is TGTGCCAGCAGCCCGGGGCCTTCCTACGAGCAGTACTTC.

This clonotype was found a few times. The chain uses TRBV29-1 and TRBJ1-2, with 7 bases identical to TRBD1. CDR1 is SQVTM, CDR2 ANQGSEA, per germline. J was trimmed by 0 bases and V by 3 bases; bases with no gene match: 4. This CDR3 spans 14 amino acids. The CDR3 DNA is TGCAGCGTTGAGGCGGGACAGCCTAACTATGGCTACACCTTC. Translated: CSVEAGQPNYGYTF.

CDR3 nucleotide sequence: TGTGCCAGCAGCTTAGAAGACAGCTATGGCTACACCTTC. As protein: CASSLEDSYGYTF. The chain has TRBV7-2 and TRBJ1-2; possible D gene TRBD1, 5 bases. Looked up from germline, CDR1 is SGHTA and CDR2 is FQGNSA. The CDR3 spans 13 residues. Trimming left V 1 base short and J 4 bases short, with 7 bases between. The complete variable domain, with remaining parts taken from reference TRBV7-2 and TRBJ1-2, reads GAGVSQSPSNKVTEKGKDVELRCDPISGHTALYWYRQSLGQGLEFLIYFQGNSAPDKSGLPSDRFSAERTGGSVSTLTIQRTQQEDSAVYLCASSLEDSYGYTFGSGTRLTVV.

This clonotype was detected many times. The chain employs TRBV3-1 and TRBJ2-5; D may be TRBD1 or TRBD2 (5 bases each). Trimming left V 3 bases short and J 2 bases short, with 16 bases between. Germline lookup yields CDR1 LGHDT and CDR2 YNNKEL (reference sequence). This CDR3 is 16 amino acids long. The CDR3 nucleotides read TGTGCCAGCAGCCAGAACCCCGGGACCAAACAAGAGACCCAGTACTTC. Amino acids: CASSQNPGTKQETQYF.